This passage covers 30 T cell receptor beta chains from one sample sequenced in a study of graft-versus-host responses after intestinal transplantation. These receptors are not linked to any known antigen. TCRdb's table, derived via immunoSEQ multiplex PCR, lists solely in-frame clones and lacks some. The sample lists more than 80,000 clones, 88% occurring once. Sample: unstimulated CD4+ T cells sorted from spleen or lymph node cells, taken before transplant. These receptors all come from a human donor who was the organ donor for an intestinal transplant.

The gene calls are TRBV6-4 and TRBJ2-1; the match to TRBD2 covers 9 bases. With V trimmed by 4 bases and J by 6 bases, 7 bases remained unmatched. In germline, CDR1 is MRHNA, CDR2 SNTAGT. CDR3 length: 15 residues. CDR3 bases: TGTGCCAGCAGTGGCTCGCGGGGGGGCATCAATGAGCAGTTCTTC. This sequence encodes CASSGSRGGINEQFF.

This clone was detected a few times. The V gene is TRBV28, the J gene TRBJ1-5; perhaps TRBD1 as D (6 bases). Trimming left V 6 bases short and J 10 bases short, with 19 bases between. The germline V gene encodes CDR1 MDHEN and CDR2 SYDVKM. This CDR3 is 14 amino acids long. The CDR3 DNA sequence: TGTGCCAGCAGACCAACAGGGTCCCGGCCCCCCCAGCATTTT. Amino acid sequence: CASRPTGSRPPQHF.

The V gene is TRBV6-6, the J gene TRBJ2-7, with 7 bases fitting TRBD1. Trimming cost V 2 bases and J 12 bases; bases outside gene matches: 10. CDR1 is MNHNY, CDR2 SVGAGI, per germline (reference sequence). The CDR3 is made up of 13 amino acids. The CDR3 DNA is TGTGCCAGCAGTTACCAAACAGGGGCGAAGGCGTACTTC. Amino acids: CASSYQTGAKAYF.

This clone has just one count. This chain joins TRBV27 and TRBJ2-7; 8 bases are shared with TRBD2. There are 14 residues in the CDR3. J gave up 0 bases and V 5 bases, and 3 bases lay outside the gene matches. The V gene's germline CDR1 is MNHEY and CDR2 SMNVEV (reference sequence). CDR3 in DNA: TGTGCCAGCAGTGTAGCGGGACCCTCCTACGAGCAGTACTTC. Protein: CASSVAGPSYEQYF.

This chain joins TRBV5-1 and TRBJ2-1; the D is unclear. V shed 5 bases and J shed 0 bases, with 9 bases lying between them. This CDR3 has 14 residues. Germline CDR1 and CDR2: SGHRS and YFSETQ. The CDR3 loop is CASSPTGSYNEQFF. The CDR3 nucleotides are TGCGCCAGCAGTCCAACGGGCTCCTACAATGAGCAGTTCTTC. Full variable domain (rest looked up from reference TRBV5-1 and TRBJ2-1): KAGVTQTPRYLIKTRGQQVTLSCSPISGHRSVSWYQQTPGQGLQFLFEYFSETQRNKGNFPGRFSGRQFSNSRSEMNVSTLELGDSALYLCASSPTGSYNEQFFGPGTRLTVL.

The rearrangement links TRBV9 to TRBJ2-2; 10 positions agree with TRBD2. Germline-derived CDR1 and CDR2 are SGDLS and YYNGEE. The junction had 3 bases not matched to a gene; V was cut back by 4 bases and J by 6 bases. The CDR3 extends over 14 amino acids. CDR3 in DNA: TGTGCCAGCAGCCAAGGGACTAGCGCCGGGGAGCTGTTTTTT. It yields the protein CASSQGTSAGELFF.

V is TRBV5-1 and J is TRBJ2-3; D not resolved. The germline V gene has CDR1 SGHRS and CDR2 YFSETQ. V was shortened by 0 bases and J by 7 bases, with 6 bases between the two germline ends. The CDR3 contains 12 residues. CDR3 sequence: CASSLEQHTQYF. In DNA, the CDR3 is TGCGCCAGCAGCTTGGAACAGCATACGCAGTATTTT. The complete variable domain, with remaining parts taken from reference TRBV5-1 and TRBJ2-3, reads KAGVTQTPRYLIKTRGQQVTLSCSPISGHRSVSWYQQTPGQGLQFLFEYFSETQRNKGNFPGRFSGRQFSNSRSEMNVSTLELGDSALYLCASSLEQHTQYFGPGTRLTVL.

This clone was seen once. The chain joins TRBV5-5 to TRBJ1-1; TRBD1 aligns across 10 bases. With 1 base clipped from V and 4 bases from J, the junction kept 7 bases outside the gene matches. Looked up from germline, CDR1 is SGHKS and CDR2 is YYEKEE (reference sequence). The CDR3 contains 16 residues. The CDR3 nucleotides read TGTGCCAGCAGCTTGAGACAGGGGGCTAGCGGCACTGAAGCTTTCTTT. It is translated as CASSLRQGASGTEAFF. Complete variable domain (other parts from reference TRBV5-5 and TRBJ1-1): DAGVTQSPTHLIKTRGQQVTLRCSPISGHKSVSWYQQVLGQGPQFIFQYYEKEERGRGNFPDRFSARQFPNYSSELNVNALLLGDSALYLCASSLRQGASGTEAFFGQGTRLTVV.

The V call is TRBV6-5, the J call TRBJ2-3, with D perhaps matching TRBD2 (6 bases). Germline CDR1 MNHEY, CDR2 SVGAGI. With 8 bases removed from V and 1 base from J, the gap between germline ends came to 13 bases. CDR3 length: 14 residues. The CDR3, as DNA: TGTGCCAGCTCTAGCGATTGGGGCACAGATACGCAGTATTTT. It codes for CASSSDWGTDTQYF.

The chain is built from TRBV5-4 and TRBJ2-1; perhaps TRBD2 as D (7 bases). Trimming pared 2 bases from V and 0 bases from J, leaving 15 bases between. The CDR3 is 17 amino acids. Germline CDR1 reads SGHNT; CDR2 reads YYREEE (reference sequence). The CDR3 DNA follows: TGTGCCAGCAGCTTAGGGGGGGCGGTCCGCTCCTACAATGAGCAGTTCTTC. It is translated as CASSLGGAVRSYNEQFF.

The rearrangement joins TRBV6-5 to TRBJ1-2; no firm D call. The CDR3 loop spans 13 amino acids. Per germline, CDR1 MNHEY and CDR2 SVGAGI. V was pared by 3 bases and J by 8 bases, with 13 bases between. CDR3 in amino acids: CASSYKRIGGYTF. The CDR3 nucleotides are TGTGCCAGCAGTTATAAGAGGATCGGAGGCTACACCTTC.

V gene TRBV7-9 combines with J gene TRBJ2-1; TRBD2 matches at 9 bases. V was pared by 5 bases and J by 8 bases, with 13 bases of the junction left unmatched. Germline CDR1 and CDR2: SEHNR and FQNEAQ (reference sequence). This CDR3 has 16 residues. CDR3 nucleotides: TGTGCCAGCAGCCCGGGGGGTAGCGGGAGTTGGGATGAGCAGTTCTTC. Translated: CASSPGGSGSWDEQFF.

The chain is built from TRBV6-6 and TRBJ2-1, with 7 bases lining up with TRBD2. With 2 bases clipped from V and 9 bases from J, the junction kept 10 bases outside the gene matches. The germline V gene encodes CDR1 MNHNY and CDR2 SVGAGI (reference sequence). This CDR3 has 15 amino acids. The CDR3 DNA reads as TGTGCCAGCAGTTACAGACCGGCGGGAGCGGGTGAGCAGTTCTTC. Amino acids: CASSYRPAGAGEQFF.

J is TRBJ2-3 and V is TRBV6-5; the match to TRBD2 covers 8 bases. CDR3 length: 14 amino acids. The germline CDR1 and CDR2 sequences are MNHEY and SVGAGI. V shed 5 bases, J shed 4 bases, and the junction held 5 bases outside the gene matches. DNA of the CDR3: TGTGCCAGCAGTCAGACTAGCGTGGCAGATACGCAGTATTTT. Translating it yields CASSQTSVADTQYF.

V and J are TRBV12-5 and TRBJ2-5, with 8 bases aligning to TRBD1. The trim removed 5 bases at V and 4 bases at J, leaving 12 bases unmatched. CDR3 size: 16 residues. Per the germline V gene, CDR1 is LGHNT and CDR2 is FRNRAP. The CDR3 loop reads CASGPRTGLLGETQYF. CDR3 DNA sequence: TGTGCTAGTGGTCCCCGGACAGGGTTGTTGGGAGAGACCCAGTACTTC.

The chain links TRBV7-3 to TRBJ1-1; TRBD1 might be the D (6 bases). Germline assignment: CDR1 SGHTA and CDR2 FQGTGA. CDR3 length equals 13 residues. The V and J ends lost 2 bases and 4 bases respectively, with 8 bases between them. The CDR3 here is CASSLLRGTEAFF. CDR3 bases: TGTGCCAGCAGCTTACTCAGGGGCACTGAAGCTTTCTTT.

The V call is TRBV9, the J call TRBJ1-2, with D unresolved. Per germline, CDR1 SGDLS and CDR2 YYNGEE. Trimming left V 1 base short and J 4 bases short, with 14 bases between. This CDR3 spans 15 amino acids. CDR3 DNA: TGTGCCAGCAGCGTAAGTGTAGATCTGTCCTATGGCTACACCTTC. Translating it yields CASSVSVDLSYGYTF. Complete variable domain (other parts from reference TRBV9 and TRBJ1-2): DSGVTQTPKHLITATGQRVTLRCSPRSGDLSVYWYQQSLDQGLQFLIQYYNGEERAKGNILERFSAQQFPDLHSELNLSSLELGDSALYFCASSVSVDLSYGYTFGSGTRLTVV.

The chain combines TRBV9 with TRBJ2-3; 8 bases fit TRBD2. The germline gives CDR1 SGDLS, CDR2 YYNGEE. The V and J ends lost 3 bases and 0 bases, in that order; junction bases with no gene match: 9. The CDR3 contains 17 residues. CDR3 nucleotide sequence: TGTGCCAGCAGCGCGCGCGGGGGGCCGGGAAGCACAGATACGCAGTATTTT. This encodes CASSARGGPGSTDTQYF.

The rearrangement joins TRBV7-2 to TRBJ2-1; 7 bases agree with TRBD1. The junction had 5 bases not matched to a gene; V was cut back by 2 bases and J by 7 bases. The CDR3 has 14 residues. Germline V gene data show CDR1 as SGHTA and CDR2 as FQGNSA. The CDR3: CASSLPTGANEQFF. CDR3 in DNA: TGTGCCAGCAGCTTACCAACAGGGGCAAATGAGCAGTTCTTC.

CDR3 coding DNA: TGTGCCAGCAGCTTAGAAGCGGGAGCCGCCTACGAGCAGTACTTC. Protein product: CASSLEAGAAYEQYF. The rearrangement joins TRBV11-2 to TRBJ2-7; 8 nucleotides agree with TRBD2. After removal of 0 bases from V and 2 bases from J, the junction contained 3 bases not matched to a gene. This CDR3 has 15 amino acids. Germline V gene lookup returns CDR1 SGHAT and CDR2 FQNNGV.

The chain joins TRBV11-2 to TRBJ2-7; 11 bases agree with TRBD2. Germline lookup yields CDR1 SGHAT and CDR2 FQNNGV. V trimming: 6 bases; J trimming: 4 bases; junction bases outside the gene matches: 8. The CDR3 runs 15 residues. CDR3 coding DNA: TGTGCCAGCAGTCCCCTTAGCGGGAGGGGATACGAGCAGTACTTC. Amino acids: CASSPLSGRGYEQYF.

The chain combines TRBV5-4 with TRBJ1-2; 7 nucleotides agree with TRBD1. The CDR3 is 18 residues long. Germline V gives CDR1 SGHNT, CDR2 YYREEE (reference sequence). The V and J ends lost 0 bases and 4 bases, in that order; junction bases with no gene match: 15. The CDR3 here is CASSLAGVRQGVLYGYTF. The CDR3 DNA reads as TGTGCCAGCAGCTTGGCCGGTGTACGACAGGGAGTCCTCTATGGCTACACCTTC. Supplemented by reference TRBV5-4 and TRBJ1-2, the full variable domain reads ETGVTQSPTHLIKTRGQQVTLRCSSQSGHNTVSWYQQALGQGPQFIFQYYREEENGRGNFPPRFSGLQFPNYSSELNVNALELDDSALYLCASSLAGVRQGVLYGYTFGSGTRLTVV.

The genes are TRBV4-3 and TRBJ2-7; no firm D call. This CDR3 region has 14 residues. V was clipped by 0 bases and J by 2 bases, with 8 bases between them. CDR1 and CDR2 from the germline V gene are LGHNA and YSLEER. CDR3 loop: CASSQEPTPYEQYF. The CDR3, as DNA: TGCGCCAGCAGCCAAGAGCCAACTCCCTACGAGCAGTACTTC.

For this clone: Because the CDR3's place on the DNA is in doubt, the DNA is left out and the CDR3 is given as listed by TCRdb. This sequence joins TRBV7-9 and TRBJ2-2; the D call of TRBD2 is as the table states it, not checked on the DNA. The germline CDR1 and CDR2 sequences are SEHNR and FQNEAQ (reference sequence). With termini counted, the CDR3 has 14 amino acids. The CDR3 loop reads CASRSPLRAGELFF.

The sample holds a few counts of this clone. The chain is built from TRBV5-4 and TRBJ1-2; TRBD1 agrees at 7 bases. Germline V CDR1 and CDR2: SGHNT, YYREEE (reference sequence). V lost 2 bases, J lost 4 bases, and 5 bases stayed unmatched. This CDR3 is 14 amino acids long. In DNA form, the CDR3 reads TGTGCCAGCAGCTTAAGGGCAGGGGGCTATGGCTACACCTTC. This gives the protein CASSLRAGGYGYTF.

The chain employs TRBV11-2 and TRBJ1-3, with D tentatively TRBD1 (5 bases). V shed 2 bases and J shed 4 bases, with 9 bases lying between them. The germline V gene has CDR1 SGHAT and CDR2 FQNNGV. This CDR3 is 14 amino acids long. The CDR3 loop reads CASSLYGAGNTIYF. DNA for the CDR3: TGTGCCAGCAGCTTATATGGGGCGGGAAACACCATATATTTT.

CDR3 nucleotides: TGCAGCCCCAGAATCGGTGGCGGGGGCACAGATACGCAGTATTTT. Protein: CSPRIGGGGTDTQYF. The chain carries TRBV29-1 and TRBJ2-3; D may be TRBD2 (6 bases). The germline gives CDR1 SQVTM, CDR2 ANQGSEA. The CDR3 sequence is 15 residues long. V was pared by 8 bases and J by 1 base, with 19 bases between.

The chain has TRBV28 and TRBJ1-2; weak D call: TRBD1 (5 bases). The germline CDR1 and CDR2 sequences are MDHEN and SYDVKM. Trimming took off 4 bases at V and 3 bases at J, with 15 bases between the two ends. The CDR3 is 15 amino acids. The CDR3: CASSSPDSDYYGYTF. DNA of the CDR3: TGTGCCAGCAGTTCCCCCGACAGCGACTACTATGGCTACACCTTC.

V usage is TRBV7-2 and J usage is TRBJ2-1; D gene unclear. In germline, CDR1 is SGHTA, CDR2 FQGNSA. Trimming shortened V by 5 bases and J by 6 bases, and 5 bases separated the two germline ends. The CDR3 sequence is 11 residues long. CDR3 DNA: TGTGCCAGCAGCCCGTCCAATGAGCAGTTCTTC. This sequence encodes CASSPSNEQFF.

The chain uses TRBV7-2 and TRBJ1-1, with D possibly being TRBD1 (5 bases). Germline values: CDR1 SGHTA, CDR2 FQGNSA. V was shortened by 2 bases and J by 1 base, with 14 bases between the two germline ends. The CDR3 runs to 16 residues. The chain's CDR3 is CASSLWVRGTNTEAFF. CDR3 nucleotide sequence: TGTGCCAGCAGCTTATGGGTCCGCGGGACGAACACTGAAGCTTTCTTT.